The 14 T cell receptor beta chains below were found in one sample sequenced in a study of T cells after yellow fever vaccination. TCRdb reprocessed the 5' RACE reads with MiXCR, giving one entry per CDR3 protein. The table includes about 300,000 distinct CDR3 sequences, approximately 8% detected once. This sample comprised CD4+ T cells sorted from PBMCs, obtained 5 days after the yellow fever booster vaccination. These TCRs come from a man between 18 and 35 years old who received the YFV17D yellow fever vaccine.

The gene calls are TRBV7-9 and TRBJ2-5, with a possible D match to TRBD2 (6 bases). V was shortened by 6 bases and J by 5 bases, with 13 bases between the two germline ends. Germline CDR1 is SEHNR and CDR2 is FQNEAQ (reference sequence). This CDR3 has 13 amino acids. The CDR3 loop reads CASRLGAGETQYF. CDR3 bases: TGTGCCAGCAGACTAGGGGCGGGGGAGACCCAGTACTTC. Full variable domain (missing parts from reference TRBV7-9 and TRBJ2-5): DTGVSQNPRHKITKRGQNVTFRCDPISEHNRLYWYRQTLGQGPEFLTYFQNEAQLEKSRLLSDRFSAERPKGSFSTLEIQRTEQGDSAMYLCASRLGAGETQYFGPGTRLLVL.

DNA of the CDR3: TGTGCCAGCCAGACAGGGAACACCGGGGAGCTGTTTTTT. This gives the protein CASQTGNTGELFF. The chain employs TRBV6-2 or TRBV6-3 and TRBJ2-2; tentatively, D is TRBD1 (6 bases). The CDR3 is made up of 13 amino acids. The germline V and J ends were trimmed by 8 bases and 1 base, with 8 bases remaining between them. Germline V gives CDR1 MNHEY, CDR2 SVGEGT.

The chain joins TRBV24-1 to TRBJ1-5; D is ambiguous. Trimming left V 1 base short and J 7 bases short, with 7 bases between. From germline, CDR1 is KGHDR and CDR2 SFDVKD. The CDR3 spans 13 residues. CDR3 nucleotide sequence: TGTGCCACCAGTGATTTCACGGGACAGCCCCAGCATTTT. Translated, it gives CATSDFTGQPQHF.

The CDR3 here is CASSPPGDYEQYV. The CDR3 coding sequence is TGTGCCAGCTCACCGCCGGGGGACTACGAGCAGTACGTC. J is TRBJ2-7 and V is TRBV18, with D possibly TRBD2 on 6 matching bases. Germline V gene sequence: CDR1 KGHSH, CDR2 LQKENI. Trimming stripped 3 bases from V and 3 bases from J, with 9 bases between. The CDR3 is made up of 13 amino acids.

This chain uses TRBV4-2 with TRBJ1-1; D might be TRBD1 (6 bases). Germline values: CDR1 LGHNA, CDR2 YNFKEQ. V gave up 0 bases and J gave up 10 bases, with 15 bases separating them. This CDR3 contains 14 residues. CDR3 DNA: TGTGCCAGCAGCCAAGAGACCGGGGGCGGGCGAGCTTTCTTT. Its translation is CASSQETGGGRAFF.

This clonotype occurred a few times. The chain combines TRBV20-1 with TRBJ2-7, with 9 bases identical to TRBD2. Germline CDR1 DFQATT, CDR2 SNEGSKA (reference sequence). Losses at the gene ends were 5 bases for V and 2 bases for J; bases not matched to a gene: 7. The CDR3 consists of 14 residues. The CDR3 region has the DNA TGCAGTGCTCTTAGCGGGGGTATAGCCTACGAGCAGTACGTC. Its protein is CSALSGGIAYEQYV.

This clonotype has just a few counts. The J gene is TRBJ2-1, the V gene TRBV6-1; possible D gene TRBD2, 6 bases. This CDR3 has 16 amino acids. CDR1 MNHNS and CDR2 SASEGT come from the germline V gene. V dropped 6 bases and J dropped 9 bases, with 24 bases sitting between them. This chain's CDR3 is CASSAGSTRAVGEQFF. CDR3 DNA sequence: TGTGCCAGCAGCGCGGGCTCGACTAGGGCAGTGGGTGAGCAGTTCTTC.

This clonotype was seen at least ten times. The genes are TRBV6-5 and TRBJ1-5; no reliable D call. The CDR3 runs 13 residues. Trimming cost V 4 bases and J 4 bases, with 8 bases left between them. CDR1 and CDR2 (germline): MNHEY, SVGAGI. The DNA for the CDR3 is TGTGCCAGCAGTTGGAGGCCGAATCAGCCCCAGCATTTT. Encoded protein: CASSWRPNQPQHF.

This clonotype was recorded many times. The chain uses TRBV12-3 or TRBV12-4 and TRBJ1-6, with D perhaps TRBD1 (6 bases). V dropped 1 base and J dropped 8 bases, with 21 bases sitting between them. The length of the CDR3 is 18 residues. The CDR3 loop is CASSLEQGIGALDSPLHF. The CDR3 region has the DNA TGTGCCAGCAGTTTAGAACAGGGCATTGGCGCATTGGATTCACCCCTCCACTTT.

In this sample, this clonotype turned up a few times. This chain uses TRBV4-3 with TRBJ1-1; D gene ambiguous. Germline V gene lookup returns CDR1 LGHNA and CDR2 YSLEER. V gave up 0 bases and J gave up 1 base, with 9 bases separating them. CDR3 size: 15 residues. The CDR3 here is CASSQDQTKNTEAFF. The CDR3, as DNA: TGCGCCAGCAGCCAAGATCAAACAAAGAACACTGAAGCTTTCTTT.

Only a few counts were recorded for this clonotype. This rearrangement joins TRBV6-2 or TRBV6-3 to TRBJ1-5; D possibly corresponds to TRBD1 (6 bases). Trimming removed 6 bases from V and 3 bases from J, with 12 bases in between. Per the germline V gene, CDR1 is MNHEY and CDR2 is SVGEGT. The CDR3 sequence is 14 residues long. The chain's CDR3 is CASRSRDINQPQHF. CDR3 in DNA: TGTGCCAGCAGGTCGCGGGACATCAATCAGCCCCAGCATTTT.

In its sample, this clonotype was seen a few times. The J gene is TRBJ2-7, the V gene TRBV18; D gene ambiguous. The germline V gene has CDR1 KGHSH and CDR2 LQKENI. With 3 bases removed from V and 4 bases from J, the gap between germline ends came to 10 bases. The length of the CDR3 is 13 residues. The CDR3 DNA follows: TGTGCCAGCTCACCCACGACCGATTACGAGCAGTACTTC. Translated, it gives CASSPTTDYEQYF. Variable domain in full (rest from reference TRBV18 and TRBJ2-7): NAGVMQNPRHLVRRRGQEARLRCSPMKGHSHVYWYRQLPEEGLKFMVYLQKENIIDESGMPKERFSAEFPKEGPSILRIQQVVRGDSAAYFCASSPTTDYEQYFGPGTRLTVT.

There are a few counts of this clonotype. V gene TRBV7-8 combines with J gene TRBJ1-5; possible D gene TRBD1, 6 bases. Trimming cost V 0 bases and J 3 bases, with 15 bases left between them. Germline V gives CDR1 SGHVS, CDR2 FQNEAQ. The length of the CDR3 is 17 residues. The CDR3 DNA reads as TGTGCCAGCAGCTTAGCGTCGGGTCAGGGGATCAATCAGCCCCAGCATTTT. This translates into CASSLASGQGINQPQHF.

CDR3 DNA sequence: TGTGCCTGGATCCCGCTAGCGGGGGGGCTGGCGTACTTC. This translates into CAWIPLAGGLAYF. The chain joins TRBV30 to TRBJ2-7; 12 nucleotides match TRBD2. The CDR3 totals 13 residues. The germline V gene encodes CDR1 GTSNPN and CDR2 SVGIG (reference sequence). V lost 4 bases, J lost 12 bases, and 10 bases stayed unmatched.